This TCR beta chain was sequenced during a study of blood T cell repertoires in COVID-19. Whole-study context: Some COVID-19 samples were acute and others convalescent; all came from the United States, Italy and Spain.

How the authors handled the data: Reference gene primer amplification gave nucleated cell count estimates. The protocol was immunoSEQ multiplex PCR, while the TCRdb copy is restricted to in-frame clones and leaves out a portion. V and J calls plus clone size are reproduced from that table; the DNA served to infer D and trimming. The table lists 150,000 to 200,000 clones, around 90% of them singletons. There are 15 residues in the CDR3. Looked up from germline, CDR1 is PRHDT and CDR2 is FYEKMQ (reference sequence). Trimming pared 0 bases from V and 4 bases from J, leaving 11 bases between. The sample was peripheral blood. The chain recombines TRBV13 with TRBJ2-3; TRBD2 is a possible D gene (6 bases). This TCR was sampled from a man aged 55 to 70 with active or convalescent COVID-19. CDR3 in amino acids: CASSLGSGSSDTQYF. The DNA of the CDR3 is TGTGCCAGCAGCTTAGGAAGCGGGTCATCAGATACGCAGTATTTT.